This entry lists 21 T cell receptor beta chains sequenced from one sample in a study of CD8+ T cells in alopecia areata. Regarding treatment: oral pan-JAK inhibitor, 5-10 mg twice daily. Extracted RNA was reverse transcribed, and the resulting cDNA served as sequencing template. The table came from immunoSEQ multiplex PCR; TCRdb's copy has only in-frame clones and leaves some out. The table lists 200,000 or so clones, 58% of them singletons, with 4.5% to 6% in the top ten. The specimen comprised CD4+ T cells sorted from blood, sampled at week 24, from a patient treated with tofacitinib. These receptors were taken from a human donor with alopecia areata.

This clone was counted between two and nine times. The V call is TRBV2, the J call TRBJ2-1; D perhaps matches TRBD2 (7 bases). Germline loops: CDR1 SNHLY, CDR2 FYNNEI. Trimming left V 6 bases short and J 6 bases short, with 21 bases between. The CDR3 is 16 residues long. The CDR3 spells CASSVKYGGGSNEQFF. CDR3 sequence (DNA): TGTGCCAGCAGCGTAAAATATGGGGGGGGCAGCAATGAGCAGTTCTTC.

The chain combines TRBV7-3 with TRBJ2-2, with no clear D. V dropped 2 bases and J dropped 6 bases, with 7 bases sitting between them. The germline V gene has CDR1 SGHTA and CDR2 FQGTGA. The CDR3 runs to 13 residues. CDR3 region: CASSLVVAGELFF. The CDR3, as DNA: TGTGCCAGCAGCTTAGTAGTGGCCGGGGAGCTGTTTTTT.

The gene calls are TRBV9 and TRBJ2-1; D ambiguous. Deletions cut 0 bases from V and 8 bases from J, with 15 bases between. Germline V gene lookup returns CDR1 SGDLS and CDR2 YYNGEE. The CDR3 length is 15 residues. CDR3 DNA: TGTGCCAGCAGCGTAGCGGCTCATCCCGGCGATGAGCAGTTCTTC. It specifies CASSVAAHPGDEQFF.

This clone was picked up one time. The V gene is TRBV11-3, the J gene TRBJ2-1; possibly TRBD1 or TRBD2 for D (5 bases each). Deletions cut 5 bases from V and 3 bases from J, with 11 bases between. The CDR3 is 14 amino acids. Germline V lookup: CDR1 SGHNT, CDR2 YENEEA. CDR3 sequence reads: CASSGTGVYNEQFF. The CDR3 DNA reads TGTGCCAGCAGCGGGACGGGTGTCTACAATGAGCAGTTCTTC.

In its sample, this clone was seen once. J is TRBJ2-5 and V is TRBV5-1, with D unresolved. Germline V gives CDR1 SGHRS, CDR2 YFSETQ. There are 14 residues in the CDR3. Trimming stripped 5 bases from V and 1 base from J, with 12 bases between. The CDR3 DNA reads TGCGCCAGCAGTAAAGGCAGGATCCAAGAGACCCAGTACTTC. It yields the protein CASSKGRIQETQYF.

The chain employs TRBV28 and TRBJ1-2; D is uncertain. CDR1 and CDR2 (germline): MDHEN, SYDVKM. The CDR3 length is 12 residues. V was trimmed by 7 bases and J by 8 bases, leaving 14 bases between them. The CDR3 DNA sequence: TGTGCCAGCACTCTCGGGAAAGGGGGCTACACCTTC. Translating it yields CASTLGKGGYTF.

The chain recombines TRBV5-1 with TRBJ1-2, with a tentative D call TRBD1 (5 bases). The germline V gene encodes CDR1 SGHRS and CDR2 YFSETQ. Deletions cut 1 base from V and 6 bases from J, with 10 bases between. CDR3 size: 13 residues. The CDR3 coding sequence is TGCGCCAGCAGCTTGTCAGGGCCCGATGGCTACACCTTC. Its translation: CASSLSGPDGYTF.

CDR3 residues: CASRPDREEGYTF. The CDR3 region has the DNA TGTGCCAGCAGACCGGACAGGGAGGAAGGCTACACCTTC. The chain links TRBV27 to TRBJ1-2; TRBD1 aligns across 8 bases. This CDR3 contains 13 residues. Germline loops: CDR1 MNHEY, CDR2 SMNVEV (reference sequence). V was clipped by 6 bases and J by 8 bases; unmatched bases: 8.

The CDR3 region has the DNA TGTGCCAGCAGCCCACAAGGCTGGGATGGGGACACTGAAGCTTTCTTT. Translated, it gives CASSPQGWDGDTEAFF. The V and J genes are TRBV5-6 and TRBJ1-1; D unresolved. Trimming took off 4 bases at V and 3 bases at J, with 19 bases between the two ends. This CDR3 region has 16 residues. CDR1 is SGHDT, CDR2 YYEEEE, per germline. The variable domain in full, with the rest retrieved from reference TRBV5-6 and TRBJ1-1, is DAGVTQSPTHLIKTRGQQVTLRCSPKSGHDTVSWYQQALGQGPQFIFQYYEEEERQRGNFPDRFSGHQFPNYSSELNVNALLLGDSALYLCASSPQGWDGDTEAFFGQGTRLTVV.

The gene calls are TRBV29-1 and TRBJ2-3; 7 nucleotides agree with TRBD2. This CDR3 contains 13 residues. The junction had 7 bases not matched to a gene; V was cut back by 7 bases and J by 3 bases. The V gene's germline CDR1 is SQVTM and CDR2 ANQGSEA. CDR3 residues: CSAGASGTDTQYF. The DNA for the CDR3 is TGCAGCGCTGGGGCTAGCGGAACAGATACGCAGTATTTT.

V and J are TRBV28 and TRBJ1-2, with D possibly being TRBD1 (5 bases). Germline V gene data show CDR1 as MDHEN and CDR2 as SYDVKM. Trimming pared 5 bases from V and 8 bases from J, leaving 15 bases between. The CDR3 runs 13 residues. The CDR3: CASSERVREGYTF. The CDR3 region has the DNA TGTGCCAGCAGTGAGCGGGTCAGGGAGGGCTACACCTTC.

V is TRBV2 and J is TRBJ2-7; D not certain. The CDR3 runs to 10 residues. CDR1 is SNHLY and CDR2 is FYNNEI in the germline V gene. V was shortened by 3 bases and J by 5 bases, with 2 bases between the two germline ends. The CDR3 spells CASSEDEQYF. Written as DNA, the CDR3 is TGTGCCAGCAGTGAGGACGAGCAGTACTTC.

CDR3 sequence (DNA): TGTGCCAGTAGTGGGTCAGGGTTGACCGGGGAGCTGTTTTTT. It yields the protein CASSGSGLTGELFF. The chain links TRBV19 to TRBJ2-2, with a possible D match to TRBD1 (5 bases). Trimming pared 5 bases from V and 5 bases from J, leaving 12 bases between. The CDR3 has 14 residues. Germline V gives CDR1 LNHDA, CDR2 SQIVND (reference sequence).

This clone was observed a single time. The rearrangement uses TRBV2 and TRBJ2-1, with D maybe TRBD1 (6 bases). The V end was cut by 6 bases, the J end by 2 bases, with 8 bases between. This CDR3 is built from 13 residues. Germline V CDR1 and CDR2: SNHLY, FYNNEI. CDR3 sequence (DNA): TGTGCCAGCAGCCGGGACACCTACAATGAGCAGTTCTTC. This sequence encodes CASSRDTYNEQFF.

This chain uses TRBV18 with TRBJ2-2; no clear D gene. The CDR3 is 15 residues long. V lost 0 bases and J 3 bases, leaving 8 bases between the germline ends. Per the germline V gene, CDR1 is KGHSH and CDR2 is LQKENI. DNA of the CDR3: TGTGCCAGCTCACCACCGGCAGGACACACCGGGGAGCTGTTTTTT. Translated, it gives CASSPPAGHTGELFF.

This sequence joins TRBV15 and TRBJ2-3; 7 bases map to TRBD2. Looked up from germline, CDR1 is LNHNV and CDR2 is YYDKDF (reference sequence). The CDR3 totals 15 residues. The V and J ends lost 1 base and 6 bases, in that order; junction bases with no gene match: 7. CDR3 sequence reads: CATSRAAETSDTQYF. The CDR3 coding sequence is TGTGCCACCAGCAGAGCGGCCGAGACTAGCGATACGCAGTATTTT.

V is TRBV5-5 and J is TRBJ2-7; either TRBD1 or TRBD2 may supply D (5 bases each). There are 14 residues in the CDR3. Trimming stripped 10 bases from V and 0 bases from J, with 17 bases between. Per germline, CDR1 SGHKS and CDR2 YYEKEE (reference sequence). The CDR3 spells CACSGTTSSYEQYF. CDR3 sequence (DNA): TGTGCCTGCTCCGGGACCACAAGCTCCTACGAGCAGTACTTC.

Note on this clone: Additional DNA sequences in this sample encode the identical CDR3. The rearrangement joins TRBV4-2 to TRBJ2-5; unclear D gene. V dropped 0 bases and J dropped 5 bases, with 4 bases sitting between them. There are 12 residues in the CDR3. Germline V gene lookup returns CDR1 LGHNA and CDR2 YNFKEQ. In DNA form, the CDR3 reads TGTGCCAGCAGCCAAGAAGGCGAGACCCAGTACTTC. Protein: CASSQEGETQYF.

V usage is TRBV28 and J usage is TRBJ1-5; D remains ambiguous. The CDR3 sequence is 13 residues long. The germline gives CDR1 MDHEN, CDR2 SYDVKM. The V end lost 5 bases, the J end lost 5 bases, and 10 bases lay between the germline ends. Here the CDR3 DNA reads TGTGCCAGCAGTGGACCAGGCTATCAGCCCCAGCATTTT. Translating gives CASSGPGYQPQHF. Together with reference TRBV28 and TRBJ1-5, the CDR3 gives the full variable domain: DVKVTQSSRYLVKRTGEKVFLECVQDMDHENMFWYRQDPGLGLRLIYFSYDVKMKEKGDIPEGYSVSREKKERFSLILESASTNQTSMYLCASSGPGYQPQHFGDGTRLSIL.

This chain uses TRBV14 with TRBJ2-7, with TRBD2 as a possible D gene (6 bases). The CDR3 is 14 amino acids. V was clipped by 8 bases and J by 1 base, with 15 bases between them. Looked up from germline, CDR1 is SGHDN and CDR2 is FVKESK. The CDR3 here is CASRRSAGSYEQYF. DNA of the CDR3: TGTGCCAGCCGACGGAGCGCGGGGTCCTACGAGCAGTACTTC.

V and J are TRBV27 and TRBJ2-5, with 10 nucleotides matching TRBD2. V lost 4 bases to trimming and J lost 5 bases; unmatched junction nucleotides: 7. Germline V gene sequence: CDR1 MNHEY, CDR2 SMNVEV (reference sequence). The CDR3 extends over 15 amino acids. Written as DNA, the CDR3 is TGTGCCAGCAGTTACGAGCGGGAGGGCCGGGAGACCCAGTACTTC. It specifies CASSYEREGRETQYF.